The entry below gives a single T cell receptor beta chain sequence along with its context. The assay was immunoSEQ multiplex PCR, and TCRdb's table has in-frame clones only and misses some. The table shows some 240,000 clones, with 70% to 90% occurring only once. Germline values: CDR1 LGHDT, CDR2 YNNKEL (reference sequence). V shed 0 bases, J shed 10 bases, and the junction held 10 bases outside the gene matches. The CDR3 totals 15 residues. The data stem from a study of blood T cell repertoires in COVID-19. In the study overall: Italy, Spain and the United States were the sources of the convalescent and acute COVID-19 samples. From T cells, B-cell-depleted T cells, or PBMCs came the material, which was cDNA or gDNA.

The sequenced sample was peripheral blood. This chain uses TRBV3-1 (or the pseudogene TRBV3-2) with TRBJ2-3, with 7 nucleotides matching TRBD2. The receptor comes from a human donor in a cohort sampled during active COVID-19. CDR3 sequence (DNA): TGTGCCAGCAGCCAAGATTCGACGGGGGGAGGCCCGCAGTATTTT. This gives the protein CASSQDSTGGGPQYF.